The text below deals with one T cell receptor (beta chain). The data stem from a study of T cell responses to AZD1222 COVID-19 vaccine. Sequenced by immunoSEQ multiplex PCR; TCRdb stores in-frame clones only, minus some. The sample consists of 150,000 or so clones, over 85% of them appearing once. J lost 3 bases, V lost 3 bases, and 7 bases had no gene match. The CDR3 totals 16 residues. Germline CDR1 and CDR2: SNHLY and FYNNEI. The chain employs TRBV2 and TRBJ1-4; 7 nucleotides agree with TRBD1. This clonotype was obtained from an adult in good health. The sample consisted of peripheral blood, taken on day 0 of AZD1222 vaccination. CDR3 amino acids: CASSEFGQVSNEKLFF. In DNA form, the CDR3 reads TGTGCCAGCAGTGAGTTCGGACAGGTTTCTAATGAAAAACTGTTTTTT.